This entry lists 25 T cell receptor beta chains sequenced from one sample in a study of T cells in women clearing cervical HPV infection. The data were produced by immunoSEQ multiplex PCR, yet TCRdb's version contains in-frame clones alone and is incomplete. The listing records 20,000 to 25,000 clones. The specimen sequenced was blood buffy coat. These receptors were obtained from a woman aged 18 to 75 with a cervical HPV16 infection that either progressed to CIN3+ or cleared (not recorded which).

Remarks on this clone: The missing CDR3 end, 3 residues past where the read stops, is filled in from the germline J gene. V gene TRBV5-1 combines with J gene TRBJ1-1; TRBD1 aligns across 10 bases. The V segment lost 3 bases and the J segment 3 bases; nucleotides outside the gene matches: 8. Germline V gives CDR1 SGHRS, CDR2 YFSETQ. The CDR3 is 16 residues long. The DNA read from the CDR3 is TGCGCCAGCAGCTCGGCAGGGACAGGGGTGGACACTGAA. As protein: CASSSAGTGVDTE. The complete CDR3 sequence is CASSSAGTGVDTEAFF. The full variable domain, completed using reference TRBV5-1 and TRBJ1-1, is KAGVTQTPRYLIKTRGQQVTLSCSPISGHRSVSWYQQTPGQGLQFLFEYFSETQRNKGNFPGRFSGRQFSNSRSEMNVSTLELGDSALYLCASSSAGTGVDTEAFFGQGTRLTVV.

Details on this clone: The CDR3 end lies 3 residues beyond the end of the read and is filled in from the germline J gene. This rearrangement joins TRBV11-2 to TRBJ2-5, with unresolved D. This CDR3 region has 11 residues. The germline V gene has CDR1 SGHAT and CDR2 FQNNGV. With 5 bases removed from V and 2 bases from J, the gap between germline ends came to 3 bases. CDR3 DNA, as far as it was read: TGTGCCAGCAGCCCACAAGAGACC. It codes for CASSPQET. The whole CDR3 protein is CASSPQETQYF.

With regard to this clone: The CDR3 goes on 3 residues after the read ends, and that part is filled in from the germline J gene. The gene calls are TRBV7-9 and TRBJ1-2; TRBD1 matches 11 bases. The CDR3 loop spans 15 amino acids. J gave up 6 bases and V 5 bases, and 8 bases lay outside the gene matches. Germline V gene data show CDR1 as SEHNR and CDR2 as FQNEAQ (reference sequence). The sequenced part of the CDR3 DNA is TGTGCCAGCAGCGGACAGGGGGCTAGTTTCGATGGC. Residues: CASSGQGASFDG. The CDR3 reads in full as CASSGQGASFDGYTF. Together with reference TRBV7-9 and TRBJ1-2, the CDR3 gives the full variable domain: DTGVSQNPRHKITKRGQNVTFRCDPISEHNRLYWYRQTLGQGPEFLTYFQNEAQLEKSRLLSDRFSAERPKGSFSTLEIQRTEQGDSAMYLCASSGQGASFDGYTFGSGTRLTVV.

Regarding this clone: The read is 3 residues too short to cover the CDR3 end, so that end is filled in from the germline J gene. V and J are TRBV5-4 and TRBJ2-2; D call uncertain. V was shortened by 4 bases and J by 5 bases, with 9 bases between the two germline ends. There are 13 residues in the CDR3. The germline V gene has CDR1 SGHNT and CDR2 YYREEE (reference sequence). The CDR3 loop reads CASSPQWTGELFF. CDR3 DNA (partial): TGTGCCAGCAGCCCCCAGTGGACCGGGGAG.

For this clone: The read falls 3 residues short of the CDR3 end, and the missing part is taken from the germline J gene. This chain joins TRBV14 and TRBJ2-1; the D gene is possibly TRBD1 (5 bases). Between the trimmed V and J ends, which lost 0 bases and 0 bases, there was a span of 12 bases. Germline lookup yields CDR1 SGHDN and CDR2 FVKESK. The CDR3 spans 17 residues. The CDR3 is CASSQDPSDSSYNEQFF. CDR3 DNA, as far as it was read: TGTGCCAGCAGCCAAGATCCCAGCGACAGCTCCTACAATGAG.

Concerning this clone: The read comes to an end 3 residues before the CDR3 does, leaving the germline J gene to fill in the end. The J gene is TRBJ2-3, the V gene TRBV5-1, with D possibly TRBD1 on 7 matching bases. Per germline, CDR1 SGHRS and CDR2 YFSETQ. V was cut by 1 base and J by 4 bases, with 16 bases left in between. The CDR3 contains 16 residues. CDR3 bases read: TGCGCCAGCAGCTTGACAGGGGAGGATGGCGCAGATACG. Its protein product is CASSLTGEDGADT. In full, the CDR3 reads CASSLTGEDGADTQYF.

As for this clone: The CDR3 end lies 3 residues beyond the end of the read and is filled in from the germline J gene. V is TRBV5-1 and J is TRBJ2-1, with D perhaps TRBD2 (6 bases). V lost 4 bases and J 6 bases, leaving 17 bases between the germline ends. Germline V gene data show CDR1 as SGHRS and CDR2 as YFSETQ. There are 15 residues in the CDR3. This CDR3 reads CASSTMDYTPNEQFF. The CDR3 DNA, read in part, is TGCGCCAGCAGCACCATGGACTATACCCCCAATGAG.

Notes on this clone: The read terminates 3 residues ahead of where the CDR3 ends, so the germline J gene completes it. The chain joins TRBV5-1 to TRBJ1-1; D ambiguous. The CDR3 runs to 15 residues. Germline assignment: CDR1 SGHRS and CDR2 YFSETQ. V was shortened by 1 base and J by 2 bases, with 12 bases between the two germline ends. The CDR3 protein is CASSLPAGGNTEAFF. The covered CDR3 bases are TGCGCCAGCAGCTTGCCGGCGGGAGGAAACACTGAA.

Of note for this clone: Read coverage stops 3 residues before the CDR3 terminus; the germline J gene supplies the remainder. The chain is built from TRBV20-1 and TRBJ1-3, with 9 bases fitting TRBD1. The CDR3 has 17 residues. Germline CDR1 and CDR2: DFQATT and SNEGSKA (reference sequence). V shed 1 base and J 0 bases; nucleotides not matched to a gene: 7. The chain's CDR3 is CSARVPPGQGSGNTIYF. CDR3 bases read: TGCAGTGCTAGAGTACCGCCGGGACAGGGCTCTGGAAACACC.

The CDR3 DNA, read in part, is TGTGCCAGCACCCTTGAGGGGTCGAATGAAAAG. This gives the protein CASTLEGSNEK. The full CDR3 is CASTLEGSNEKLFF. The chain combines TRBV7-2 with TRBJ2-2, with D tentatively TRBD1 or TRBD2 (5 bases each). Read sequence stops 3 residues before the CDR3 end, and the germline J gene provides the missing end. Germline loops: CDR1 SGHTA, CDR2 FQGNSA. CDR3 length: 14 residues.

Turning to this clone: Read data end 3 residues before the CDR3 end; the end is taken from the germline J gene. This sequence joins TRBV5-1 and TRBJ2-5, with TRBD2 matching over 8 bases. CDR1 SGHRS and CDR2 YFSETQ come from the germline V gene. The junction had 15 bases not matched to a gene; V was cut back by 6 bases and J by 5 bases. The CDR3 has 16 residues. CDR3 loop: CASNPRAQSGSETQYF. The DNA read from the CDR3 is TGCGCCAGCAACCCTCGGGCTCAGAGCGGGAGTGAGACC.

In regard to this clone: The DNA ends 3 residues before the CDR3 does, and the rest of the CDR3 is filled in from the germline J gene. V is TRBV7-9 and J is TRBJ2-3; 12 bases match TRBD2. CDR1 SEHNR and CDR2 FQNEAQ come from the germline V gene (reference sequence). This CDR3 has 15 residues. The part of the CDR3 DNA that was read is TGTGCCAGCAGCTTTTCTAGCGGGAGGGAAGAGACG. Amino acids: CASSFSSGREET. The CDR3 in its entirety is CASSFSSGREETQYF.

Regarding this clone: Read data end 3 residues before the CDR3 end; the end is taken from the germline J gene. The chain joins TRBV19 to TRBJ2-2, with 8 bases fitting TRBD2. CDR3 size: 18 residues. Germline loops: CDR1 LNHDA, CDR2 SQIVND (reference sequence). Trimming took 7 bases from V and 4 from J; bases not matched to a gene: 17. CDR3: CASKGRGASGLGTGELFF. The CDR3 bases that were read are TGTGCCAGTAAAGGGCGCGGGGCTAGCGGGTTGGGCACCGGGGAG.

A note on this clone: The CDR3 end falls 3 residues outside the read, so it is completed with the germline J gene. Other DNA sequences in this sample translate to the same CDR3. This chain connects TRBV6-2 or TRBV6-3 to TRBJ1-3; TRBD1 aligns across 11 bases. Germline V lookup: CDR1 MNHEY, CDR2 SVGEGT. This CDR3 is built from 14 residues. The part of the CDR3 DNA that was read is TGTGCCAGCAGTTCGCCCGGGACAGGGGGGACC. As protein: CASSSPGTGGT. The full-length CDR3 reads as CASSSPGTGGTIYF.

Here the CDR3 reads CASSPHTGVGSYEQYF. The CDR3 DNA, read in part, is TGTGCCAGTAGTCCACATACAGGGGTAGGATCCTACGAG. This chain uses TRBV19 with TRBJ2-7, with TRBD1 matching 7 bases. Coverage ceases 3 residues before the CDR3 finishes, and the germline J gene fills in the end. This CDR3 is built from 16 residues. CDR1 and CDR2 from the germline V gene are LNHDA and SQIVND (reference sequence). Unmatched junction bases numbered 11, after V lost 5 bases and J lost 1 base.

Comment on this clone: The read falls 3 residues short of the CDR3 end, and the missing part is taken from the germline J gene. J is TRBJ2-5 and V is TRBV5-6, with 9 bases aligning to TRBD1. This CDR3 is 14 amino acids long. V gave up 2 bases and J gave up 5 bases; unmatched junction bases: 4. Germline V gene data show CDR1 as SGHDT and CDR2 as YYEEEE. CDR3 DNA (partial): TGTGCCAGCAGCTTAGGTGGGACAGGGGAGACC. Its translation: CASSLGGTGET. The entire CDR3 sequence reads CASSLGGTGETQYF. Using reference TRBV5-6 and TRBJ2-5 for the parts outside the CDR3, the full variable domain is DAGVTQSPTHLIKTRGQQVTLRCSPKSGHDTVSWYQQALGQGPQFIFQYYEEEERQRGNFPDRFSGHQFPNYSSELNVNALLLGDSALYLCASSLGGTGETQYFGPGTRLLVL.

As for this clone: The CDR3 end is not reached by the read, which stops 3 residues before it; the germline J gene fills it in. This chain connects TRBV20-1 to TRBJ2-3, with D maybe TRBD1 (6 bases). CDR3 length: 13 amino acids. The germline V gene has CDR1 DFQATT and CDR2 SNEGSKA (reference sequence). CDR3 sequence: CSASFQGQQTQYF. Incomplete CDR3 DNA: TGCAGTGCTAGTTTCCAGGGGCAACAGACG.

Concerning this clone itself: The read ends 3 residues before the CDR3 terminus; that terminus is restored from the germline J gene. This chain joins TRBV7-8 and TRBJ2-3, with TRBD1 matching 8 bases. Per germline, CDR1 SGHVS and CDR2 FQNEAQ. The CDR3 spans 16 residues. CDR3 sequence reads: CASRAGTGQPQETQYF. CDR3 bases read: TGTGCCAGCAGAGCCGGGACAGGTCAACCTCAAGAGACG. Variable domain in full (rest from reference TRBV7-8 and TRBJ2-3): GAGVSQSPRYKVAKRGQDVALRCDPISGHVSLFWYQQALGQGPEFLTYFQNEAQLDKSGLPSDRFFAERPEGSVSTLKIQRTQQEDSAVYLCASRAGTGQPQETQYFGPGTRLTVL.

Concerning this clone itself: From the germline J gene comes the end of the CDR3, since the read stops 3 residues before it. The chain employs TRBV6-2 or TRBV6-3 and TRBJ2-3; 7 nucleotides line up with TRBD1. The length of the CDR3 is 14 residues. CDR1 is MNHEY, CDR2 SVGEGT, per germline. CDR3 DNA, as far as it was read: TGTGCCAGCAGTACGGAAGGGGGCGTGGAGACG. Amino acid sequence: CASSTEGGVET. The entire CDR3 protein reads CASSTEGGVETQYF.

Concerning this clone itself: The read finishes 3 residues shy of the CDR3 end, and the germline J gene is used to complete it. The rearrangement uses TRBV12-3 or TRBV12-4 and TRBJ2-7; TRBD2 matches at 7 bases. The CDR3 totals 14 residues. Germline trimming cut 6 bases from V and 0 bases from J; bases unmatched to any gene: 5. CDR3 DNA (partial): TGTGCCAGCAGGGAAAGCGGGACCTCCTACGAG. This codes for CASRESGTSYE. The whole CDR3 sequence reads CASRESGTSYEQYF.

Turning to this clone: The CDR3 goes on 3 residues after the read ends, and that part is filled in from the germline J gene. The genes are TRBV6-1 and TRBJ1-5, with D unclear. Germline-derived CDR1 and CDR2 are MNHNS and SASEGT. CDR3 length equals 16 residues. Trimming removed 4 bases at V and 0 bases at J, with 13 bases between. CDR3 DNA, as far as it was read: TGTGCCAGCAGTGTAGTCCAATCGCATAGCAATCAGCCC. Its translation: CASSVVQSHSNQP. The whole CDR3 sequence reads CASSVVQSHSNQPQHF.

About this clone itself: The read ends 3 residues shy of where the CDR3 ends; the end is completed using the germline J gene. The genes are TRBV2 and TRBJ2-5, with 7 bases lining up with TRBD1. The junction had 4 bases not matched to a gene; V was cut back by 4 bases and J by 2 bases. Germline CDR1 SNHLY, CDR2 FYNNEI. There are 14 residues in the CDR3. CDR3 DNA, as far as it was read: TGTGCCAGCAGTGCCCGGGACAGACAAGAGACC. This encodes CASSARDRQET. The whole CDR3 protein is CASSARDRQETQYF.

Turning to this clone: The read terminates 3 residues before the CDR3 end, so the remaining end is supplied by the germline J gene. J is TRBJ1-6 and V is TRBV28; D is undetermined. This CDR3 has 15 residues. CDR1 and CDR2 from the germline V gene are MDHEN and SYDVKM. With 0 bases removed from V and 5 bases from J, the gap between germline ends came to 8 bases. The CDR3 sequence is CASSLWQVNNSPLHF. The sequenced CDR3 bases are TGTGCCAGCAGTTTATGGCAGGTGAATAATTCACCC.

CDR3: CASTPGGGGNIQYF. CDR3 DNA, as far as it was read: TGCGCCAGCACCCCCGGTGGGGGCGGGAACATT. The rearrangement joins TRBV5-1 to TRBJ2-4, with D perhaps matching TRBD1 (6 bases). The read ends 3 residues before the CDR3 terminus; that terminus is restored from the germline J gene. With 6 bases removed from V and 7 bases from J, the gap between germline ends came to 17 bases. Germline values: CDR1 SGHRS, CDR2 YFSETQ. The CDR3 length is 14 residues.

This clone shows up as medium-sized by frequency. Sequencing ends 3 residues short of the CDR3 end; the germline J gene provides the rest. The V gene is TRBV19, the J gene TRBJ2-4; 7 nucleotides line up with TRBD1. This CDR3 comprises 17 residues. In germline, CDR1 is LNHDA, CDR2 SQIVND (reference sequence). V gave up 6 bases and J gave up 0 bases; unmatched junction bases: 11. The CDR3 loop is CASRRTGPNGAKNIQYF. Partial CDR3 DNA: TGTGCCAGTAGGAGGACAGGTCCGAACGGAGCCAAAAACATT.